This T cell receptor beta chain was obtained from a study of blood T cell repertoires in COVID-19. Germline-derived CDR1 and CDR2 are MNHEY and SMNVEV (reference sequence). V was pared by 2 bases and J by 5 bases, with 4 bases of the junction left unmatched. The length of the CDR3 is 15 residues. The table came from immunoSEQ multiplex PCR; TCRdb's copy has only in-frame clones and leaves some out. The repertoire has about 200,000 clones, 75% to 90% of them found once; the top ten carry roughly 4.9%. The V call is TRBV27, the J call TRBJ2-5, with TRBD2 matching over 11 bases. This TCR was recovered from a woman between 25 and 40 years old who had been exposed to COVID-19. Sequencing was done on a sample of PBMCs or T cells enriched from blood (not recorded which). Here the CDR3 reads CASSLSWTSGETQYF. CDR3 DNA sequence: TGTGCCAGCAGTTTAAGTTGGACTAGCGGGGAGACCCAGTACTTC.